A selection of T cell receptor beta chains follows, all from one sample in a study of blood T cell repertoires in COVID-19. Profiled with immunoSEQ multiplex PCR; TCRdb holds only in-frame clones, not every one. The sample holds around 150,000 clones, roughly 80% seen once. Sequenced sample: peripheral blood. These receptors all come from a man aged 50 to 60 with active or convalescent COVID-19. CDR3s include the opening cysteine and the closing phenylalanine or tryptophan. Fields, in order: J gene, clone size, D gene, V gene, CDR3 protein, CDR3 DNA. D genes are given only for firm matches. Size tells how often a clone was seen (once, few, many) or the class of an expanded clone, and some rows leave it out.

j_gene: TRBJ2-5; abundance: few; d_gene: NA; v_gene: TRBV5-1; CDR3aa: CASSRAGTSGETQYF; CDR3nt: TGCGCCAGCAGCCGAGCTGGGACTTCCGGAGAGACCCAGTACTTC
j_gene: TRBJ2-3; abundance: NA; d_gene: TRBD2; v_gene: TRBV15; CDR3aa: CATSRDSSGSSGDTQYF; CDR3nt: TGTGCCACCAGCAGAGATTCAAGCGGGAGTTCGGGAGATACGCAGTATTTT
j_gene: TRBJ2-2; abundance: NA; d_gene: NA; v_gene: TRBV12-3/TRBV12-4; CDR3aa: CASGLFGGELFF; CDR3nt: TGTGCCAGCGGACTTTTCGGCGGGGAGCTGTTTTTT
j_gene: TRBJ1-1; abundance: once; d_gene: NA; v_gene: TRBV3-1/TRBV3-2; CDR3aa: CASSQEGGANTEAFF; CDR3nt: TGTGCCAGCAGCCAAGAAGGAGGGGCTAACACTGAAGCTTTCTTT
j_gene: TRBJ2-1; abundance: NA; d_gene: NA; v_gene: TRBV27; CDR3aa: CASSFLGGLEQFF; CDR3nt: TGTGCCAGCAGTTTCCTCGGGGGGCTTGAGCAGTTCTTC
j_gene: TRBJ2-7; abundance: few; d_gene: NA; v_gene: TRBV3-1/TRBV3-2; CDR3aa: CASSQGPPGYEQYF; CDR3nt: TGTGCCAGCAGCCAAGGACCGCCCGGGTACGAGCAGTACTTC
j_gene: TRBJ2-4; abundance: NA; d_gene: NA; v_gene: TRBV11-3; CDR3aa: CASSLSYGDIQYF; CDR3nt: TGTGCCAGCAGCTTAAGTTACGGGGACATTCAGTACTTC
j_gene: TRBJ1-5; abundance: NA; d_gene: NA; v_gene: TRBV27; CDR3aa: CASANGGFGNQPQHF; CDR3nt: TGTGCCAGCGCAAACGGGGGTTTTGGCAATCAGCCCCAGCATTTT
j_gene: TRBJ2-1; abundance: NA; d_gene: TRBD2; v_gene: TRBV2; CDR3aa: CASSVELAGRGANEQFF; CDR3nt: TGTGCCAGCAGTGTGGAACTAGCGGGCCGAGGGGCCAATGAGCAGTTCTTC
j_gene: TRBJ2-2; abundance: NA; d_gene: NA; v_gene: TRBV7-8; CDR3aa: CASSYRNTGELFF; CDR3nt: TGTGCCAGCAGCTACAGGAACACCGGGGAGCTGTTTTTT
j_gene: TRBJ1-2; abundance: once; d_gene: NA; v_gene: TRBV5-1; CDR3aa: CASSLSRDGGHGYTF; CDR3nt: TGCGCCAGCAGCTTATCCCGGGACGGGGGGCATGGCTACACCTTC
j_gene: TRBJ2-7; abundance: NA; d_gene: TRBD2; v_gene: TRBV27; CDR3aa: CASSLASGSYEQYF; CDR3nt: TGTGCCAGCAGTTTAGCTAGCGGCTCCTACGAGCAGTACTTC
j_gene: TRBJ1-2; abundance: NA; d_gene: TRBD1; v_gene: TRBV28; CDR3aa: CASTRQGPNYGYTF; CDR3nt: TGTGCCAGCACCCGACAGGGACCTAACTATGGCTACACCTTC
j_gene: TRBJ2-7; abundance: NA; d_gene: TRBD1; v_gene: TRBV19; CDR3aa: CASQGAYEQYF; CDR3nt: TGTGCCAGCCAGGGGGCCTACGAGCAGTACTTC
j_gene: TRBJ2-1; abundance: many; d_gene: TRBD2; v_gene: TRBV7-8; CDR3aa: CASSSWTSGSDEQFF; CDR3nt: TGTGCCAGCAGCTCCTGGACTAGCGGGAGTGACGAGCAGTTCTTC
j_gene: TRBJ2-3; abundance: NA; d_gene: TRBD1; v_gene: TRBV6-5; CDR3aa: CASSPTGYFTDTQYF; CDR3nt: TGTGCCAGCAGCCCGACAGGGTACTTCACAGATACGCAGTATTTT
j_gene: TRBJ1-1; abundance: NA; d_gene: TRBD1; v_gene: TRBV5-4; CDR3aa: CATETGIMNTEAFF; CDR3nt: TGTGCCACGGAGACAGGGATAATGAACACTGAAGCTTTCTTT
j_gene: TRBJ2-7; abundance: NA; d_gene: NA; v_gene: TRBV18; CDR3aa: CASSGLGGSYEQYF; CDR3nt: TGTGCCAGCTCCGGGTTGGGGGGTTCCTACGAGCAGTACTTC
j_gene: TRBJ1-1; abundance: NA; d_gene: NA; v_gene: TRBV25-1; CDR3aa: CASSDRITTEAFF; CDR3nt: TGTGCCAGCAGTGACCGAATTACAACTGAAGCTTTCTTT
j_gene: TRBJ1-3; abundance: few; d_gene: NA; v_gene: TRBV14; CDR3aa: CASSQQGNTIYF; CDR3nt: TGTGCCAGCAGCCAACAGGGGAACACCATATATTTT
j_gene: TRBJ2-4; abundance: NA; d_gene: NA; v_gene: TRBV21-1; CDR3aa: CASIQGGLAKNIQYF; CDR3nt: TGTGCCAGCATACAGGGGGGCCTAGCCAAAAACATTCAGTACTTC
j_gene: TRBJ1-1; abundance: NA; d_gene: NA; v_gene: TRBV27; CDR3aa: CASSLFDGMNTEAFF; CDR3nt: TGTGCCAGCAGTTTATTTGACGGGATGAACACTGAAGCTTTCTTT
j_gene: TRBJ2-7; abundance: NA; d_gene: TRBD2; v_gene: TRBV4-2; CDR3aa: CASSQGGTSVYEQYF; CDR3nt: TGTGCCAGCAGCCAAGGCGGGACTAGCGTCTACGAGCAGTACTTC
j_gene: TRBJ2-7; abundance: NA; d_gene: NA; v_gene: TRBV5-1; CDR3aa: CASSLDTPYEQYF; CDR3nt: TGCGCCAGCAGCTTGGACACCCCCTACGAGCAGTACTTC